This T cell receptor (beta chain) was recovered during a study of CD4 T cell repertoires and nickel (dated by TCRdb to the early 2020s). V loses 5 bases, J loses 0 bases, and the germline ends lie 10 bases apart. CDR1 SGHRS and CDR2 YFSETQ were looked up in the germline V gene. From cysteine to phenylalanine, the CDR3 is 14 amino acids long. Left in the record is the CDR3 DNA by itself, 42 bases read in frame from the first base. The library was prepared using RT-PCR. Sequencer: Illumina MiSeq. Through fastp at Q25 and MiXCR, TCRdb rebuilt clones from the public reads, retaining in-frame beta chains. CDR3 protein duplicates are merged, each entry listing the most common genes and DNA. Recorded for this sample are 260 or so distinct CDR3 sequences; around 64% of them occurred a single time. The ten largest clonotypes hold roughly 13% of the sample. Worth noting for this clonotype: Its antigen remains undetermined. No much larger clone is present one base from it, and per-base qualities are unavailable.

Sequences were obtained from CD4+ T cells from blood, not recorded whether cultured. The sequence was collected from a human donor in a nickel allergy study, with or without nickel allergy (not recorded which). It is not recorded whether this sample comes from one donor or several. The chain is made from TRBV5-1 and TRBJ2-3, with the D gene not confidently named. The nucleotide sequence reads as follows: TGCGCCAGCAGAGCAGGAAAGAGCACAGATACGCAGTATTTT. This is translated as CASRAGKSTDTQYF.